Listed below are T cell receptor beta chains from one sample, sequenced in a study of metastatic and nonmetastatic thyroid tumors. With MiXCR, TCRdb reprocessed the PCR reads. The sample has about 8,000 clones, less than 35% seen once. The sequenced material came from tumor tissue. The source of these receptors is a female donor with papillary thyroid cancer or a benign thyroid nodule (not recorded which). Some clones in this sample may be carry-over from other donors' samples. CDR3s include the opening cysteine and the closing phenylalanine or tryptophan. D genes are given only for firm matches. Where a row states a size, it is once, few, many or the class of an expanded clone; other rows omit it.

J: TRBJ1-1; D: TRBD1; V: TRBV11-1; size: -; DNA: TGTGCCAGCAGCTTAGACAGGGGGAGGACTGAAGCTTTCTTT; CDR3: CASSLDRGRTEAFF
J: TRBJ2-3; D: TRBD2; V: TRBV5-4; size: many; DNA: TGTGCCAGCACCCTACTAGCGGGAGGGACAGATACGCAGTATTTT; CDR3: CASTLLAGGTDTQYF
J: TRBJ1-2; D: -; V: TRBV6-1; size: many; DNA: TGTGCCAGCGGCCAGGGGTATGGCTACACCTTC; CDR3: CASGQGYGYTF
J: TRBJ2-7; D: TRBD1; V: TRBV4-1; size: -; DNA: TGCGCCAGCAGACAGGGACAGGGGGACTCCTACGAGCAGTACTTC; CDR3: CASRQGQGDSYEQYF
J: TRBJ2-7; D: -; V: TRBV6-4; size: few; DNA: TGTGCCAGCAGTGACTCTCGACCCAGGGGCCGGAACTCCTACGAGCAGTACTTC; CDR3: CASSDSRPRGRNSYEQYF
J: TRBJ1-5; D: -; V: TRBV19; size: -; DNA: TGTGCCAGTAGTATTACCCCTTATCAGCCCCAGCATTTT; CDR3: CASSITPYQPQHF
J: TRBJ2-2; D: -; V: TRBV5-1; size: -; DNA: TGCGCCAGCAGCAAGGACCGGGGGGCGTGGACCGGGGAGCTGTTTTTT; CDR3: CASSKDRGAWTGELFF
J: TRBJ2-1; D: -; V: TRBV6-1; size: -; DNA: TGTGCCAGCAGTGAAGAGTGGGACTCCTACAATGAGCAGTTCTTC; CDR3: CASSEEWDSYNEQFF
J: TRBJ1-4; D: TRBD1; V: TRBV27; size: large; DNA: TGTGCCAGCAGCGCTGGACAGGCTGACCGGGAAAAACTGTTTTTT; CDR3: CASSAGQADREKLFF
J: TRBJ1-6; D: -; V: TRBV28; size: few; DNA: TGTGCCAGCAGTTCATTGGGTTGGACAGATAATTCACCCCTCCACTTT; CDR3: CASSSLGWTDNSPLHF
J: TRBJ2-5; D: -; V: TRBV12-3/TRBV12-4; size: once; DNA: TGTGCCAGAAGTGTTAAGGGACAAGAGACCCATTACTTC; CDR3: CARSVKGQETHYF
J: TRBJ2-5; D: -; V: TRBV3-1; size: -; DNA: TGTGCCAGCAGCCAAGCCCGACAGCAATACCAAGAGACCCAGTACTTC; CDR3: CASSQARQQYQETQYF
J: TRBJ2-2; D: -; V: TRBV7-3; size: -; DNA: TGTGCCAGCAGCTTAAATCACGGCAGGAACACCGGGGAGCTGTTTTTT; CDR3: CASSLNHGRNTGELFF
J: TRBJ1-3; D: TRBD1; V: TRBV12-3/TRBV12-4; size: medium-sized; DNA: TGTGCCAGCAGTGGGACAGGGTTCGGAAACACCATATATTTT; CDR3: CASSGTGFGNTIYF
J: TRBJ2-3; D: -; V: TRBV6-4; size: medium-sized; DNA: TGTGCCAGCAGCCCGGAGGGGCACACAGATACGCAGTATTTT; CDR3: CASSPEGHTDTQYF
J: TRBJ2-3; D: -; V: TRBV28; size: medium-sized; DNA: TGTGCCGCGACGAATTGGGACTCGCAAAGCACAGATACGCAGTATTTT; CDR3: CAATNWDSQSTDTQYF
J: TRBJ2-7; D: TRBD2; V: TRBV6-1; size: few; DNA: TGTGCCAGCAGTGAAGCCTCTAGCGGGACCGAGCAGTACTTC; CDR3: CASSEASSGTEQYF
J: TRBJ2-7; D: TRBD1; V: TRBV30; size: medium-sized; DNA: TGTGCCTGGAGTGTCCCCATCGACAGGGGGCGGTACGAGCAGTACTTC; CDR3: CAWSVPIDRGRYEQYF
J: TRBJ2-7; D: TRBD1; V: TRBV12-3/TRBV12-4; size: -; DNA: TGTGCCAGCAGTTCGGCACAGATACAGGGGGGCTCCTACGAGCAGTACTTC; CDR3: CASSSAQIQGGSYEQYF
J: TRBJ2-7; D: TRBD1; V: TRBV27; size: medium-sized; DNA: TGTGCCAGCAGTTTATTCGGGACAGGGGGGTACGAGCAGTACTTC; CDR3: CASSLFGTGGYEQYF
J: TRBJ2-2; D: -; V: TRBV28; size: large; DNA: TGTGCCAGCAGCCGGGAAGACGGGCCAGACACCGGGGAGCTGTTTTTT; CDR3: CASSREDGPDTGELFF
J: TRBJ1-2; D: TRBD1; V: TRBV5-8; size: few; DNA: TGTGCCAGCAACCCCGGGCAGGGGGCATATGGCTACACCTTC; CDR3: CASNPGQGAYGYTF
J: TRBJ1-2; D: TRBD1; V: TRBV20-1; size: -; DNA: TGCAGTGCGATAGGACAGGGGGCGGAATATGGCTACACCTTC; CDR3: CSAIGQGAEYGYTF
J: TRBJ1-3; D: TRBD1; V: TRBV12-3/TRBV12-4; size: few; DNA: TGTGCCAGCAGTTGGACAGGGGAAGGTGGAAACACCATATATTTT; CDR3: CASSWTGEGGNTIYF
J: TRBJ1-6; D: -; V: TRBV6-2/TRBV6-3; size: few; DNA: TGTGCCAGCACCTCAGGAACCCCGGCCAATTCACCCCTCCACTTT; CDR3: CASTSGTPANSPLHF
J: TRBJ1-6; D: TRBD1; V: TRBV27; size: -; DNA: TGTGCCAGCAGTCCAGGACAGGGGGGTTCACCCCTCCACTTT; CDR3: CASSPGQGGSPLHF
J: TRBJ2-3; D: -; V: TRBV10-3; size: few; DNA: TGTGCCATCCGTGGACTGATAGGAGATACGCAGTATTTT; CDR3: CAIRGLIGDTQYF
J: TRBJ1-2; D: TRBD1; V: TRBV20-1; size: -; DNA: TGCAGTGCTAGGGAACCGGGACAGGGGTACTATGGCTACACCTTC; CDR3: CSAREPGQGYYGYTF
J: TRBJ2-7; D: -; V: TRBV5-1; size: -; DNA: TGCGCTAGCAGCTTTGCGGGACGGACAGATTCCTACGAGCAGTACTTC; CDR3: CASSFAGRTDSYEQYF
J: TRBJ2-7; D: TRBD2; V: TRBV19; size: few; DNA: TGTGCCAGTAGTTCGGGGACTAGTTTCAGCGAGCAGTACTTC; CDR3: CASSSGTSFSEQYF
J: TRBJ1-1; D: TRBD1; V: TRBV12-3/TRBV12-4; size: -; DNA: TGTGCCAGCAGCAGGGACAGGGGATCTGAAGCTTTCTTT; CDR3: CASSRDRGSEAFF
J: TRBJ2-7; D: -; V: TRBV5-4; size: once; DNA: TGTGCCAGCACCTATTGGGGGGACCACGAGCAGTACTTC; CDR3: CASTYWGDHEQYF
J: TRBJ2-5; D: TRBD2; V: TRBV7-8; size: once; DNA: TGTGCCAGCAGCTTAGGTCCTAGCGGGCAAGAGACCCAGTACTTC; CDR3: CASSLGPSGQETQYF
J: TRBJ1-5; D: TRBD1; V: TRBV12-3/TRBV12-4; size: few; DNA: TGTGCCAGCAGTTTGGGACAGGTTCATCAGCCCCAGCATTTT; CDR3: CASSLGQVHQPQHF
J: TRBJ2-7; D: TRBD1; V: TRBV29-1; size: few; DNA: TGCATCGTACCGGGACAGGGAGCCTACGAGCAGTACTTC; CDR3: CIVPGQGAYEQYF
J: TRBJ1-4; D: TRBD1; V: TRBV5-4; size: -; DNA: TGTGCCAGCAGCTCCAACAGGGGGCTGGATGAAAAACTGTTTTTT; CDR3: CASSSNRGLDEKLFF
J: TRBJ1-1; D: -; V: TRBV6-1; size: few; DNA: TGTGCCAGCTCACCCCCTCCCCGCACGAACACTGAAGCTTTCTTT; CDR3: CASSPPPRTNTEAFF